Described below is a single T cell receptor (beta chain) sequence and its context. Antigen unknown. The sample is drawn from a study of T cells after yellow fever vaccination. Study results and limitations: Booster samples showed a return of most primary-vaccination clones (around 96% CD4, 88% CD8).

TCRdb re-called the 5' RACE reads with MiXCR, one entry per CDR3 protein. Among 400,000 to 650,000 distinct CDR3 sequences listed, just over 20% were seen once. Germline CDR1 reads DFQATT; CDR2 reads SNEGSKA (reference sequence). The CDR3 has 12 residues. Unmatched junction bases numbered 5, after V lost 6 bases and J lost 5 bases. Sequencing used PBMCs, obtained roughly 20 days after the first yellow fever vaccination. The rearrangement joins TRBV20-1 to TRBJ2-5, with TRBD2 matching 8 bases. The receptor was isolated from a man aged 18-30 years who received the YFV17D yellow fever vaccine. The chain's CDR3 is CSAAGGRETQYF. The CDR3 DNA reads TGCAGTGCCGCGGGGGGCCGGGAGACCCAGTACTTC.